These 10 T cell receptor beta chains originate from one sample sequenced in a study of cytomegalovirus exposure and HLA in healthy donors (dated by TCRdb to about 2017). The method was the immunoSEQ multiplex PCR assay. TCRdb mirrors the immuneACCESS table, restricted to in-frame sequences. Some clones are absent from its copies; in checked studies, under half trace to an unresolved V gene, and the reason for the others is unknown. This sample holds 70,000 to 80,000 clones; about 93% were observed only once. Of the sample, 3.2% is held by the ten largest clones. Material for sequencing was PBMCs. Source of these receptors: a woman between 18 and 29 years old in good health and CMV-seropositive.

This rearrangement joins TRBV7-9 to TRBJ2-7, with TRBD1 matching over 7 bases. V gave up 5 bases and J gave up 1 base; unmatched junction bases: 5. The germline V gene has CDR1 SEHNR and CDR2 FQNEAQ (reference sequence). The CDR3 loop spans 14 amino acids. The CDR3 DNA reads TGTGCCAGCAGCCCCGTGGACAGGTCCTACGAGCAGTACTTC. Translation gives CASSPVDRSYEQYF.

CDR3: CASSSSTSFYEQYF. The CDR3 nucleotides are TGTGCCAGCAGCTCATCAACTAGTTTCTACGAGCAGTACTTC. The chain has TRBV11-2 and TRBJ2-7, with a possible D match to TRBD2 (5 bases). This CDR3 comprises 14 residues. The germline V gene has CDR1 SGHAT and CDR2 FQNNGV. V lost 4 bases, J lost 3 bases, and 13 bases lay in between.

The chain joins TRBV7-9 to TRBJ2-1; TRBD1 is a possible D gene (6 bases). V dropped 4 bases and J dropped 8 bases, with 15 bases sitting between them. The CDR3 covers 14 residues. Germline loops: CDR1 SEHNR, CDR2 FQNEAQ (reference sequence). The DNA of the CDR3 is TGTGCCAGCAGCTACCAGGGGTCGAGCGATGAGCAGTTCTTC. Amino acid sequence: CASSYQGSSDEQFF.

The V call is TRBV6-6, the J call TRBJ2-2; the D is unclear. The CDR3 is 11 residues long. Germline CDR1 and CDR2: MNHNY and SVGAGI (reference sequence). V dropped 10 bases and J dropped 3 bases, with 6 bases sitting between them. The CDR3 DNA reads TGTGCCACACAATACACCGGGGAGCTGTTTTTT. It yields the protein CATQYTGELFF.

This clone appeared once. The genes are TRBV19 and TRBJ2-7; 12 nucleotides align to TRBD2. V lost 5 bases to trimming and J lost 2 bases; unmatched junction nucleotides: 7. Germline loops: CDR1 LNHDA, CDR2 SQIVND (reference sequence). The CDR3 sequence is 16 residues long. CDR3 nucleotide sequence: TGTGCCAGTAGTTCGGGACTAGCGGGTGCAACCTACGAGCAGTACTTC. It encodes CASSSGLAGATYEQYF.

This sequence joins TRBV10-2 and TRBJ2-1; a possible D gene is TRBD2 (6 bases). CDR1 is WSHSY and CDR2 is SAAADI in the germline V gene. Trimming shortened V by 0 bases and J by 6 bases, and 18 bases separated the two germline ends. The CDR3 sequence is 17 residues long. The CDR3 spells CASSESIPGLAINEQFF. The CDR3 DNA is TGCGCCAGCAGTGAGTCGATTCCGGGGCTAGCGATCAATGAGCAGTTCTTC.

This sequence joins TRBV28 and TRBJ1-4, with D uncertain. V shed 5 bases and J shed 5 bases, with 9 bases lying between them. The CDR3 is 13 amino acids. From germline, CDR1 is MDHEN and CDR2 SYDVKM. The CDR3 nucleotides read TGTGCCAGCAGTCCCTATCGGAATGAAAAACTGTTTTTT. Encoded protein: CASSPYRNEKLFF.

This chain links TRBV2 with TRBJ2-5; 8 bases fit TRBD2. CDR3 length: 13 amino acids. The V gene's germline CDR1 is SNHLY and CDR2 FYNNEI. The ends lost 7 bases at V and 12 bases at J; junction bases unmatched: 13. The CDR3 reads CASKWGLVQAEYF. DNA of the CDR3: TGTGCCAGCAAATGGGGACTAGTTCAGGCCGAGTACTTC.

The sample holds one count of this clone. V is TRBV19 and J is TRBJ2-7; TRBD1 matches at 8 bases. After removal of 5 bases from V and 4 bases from J, the junction contained 7 bases not matched to a gene. The CDR3 runs to 14 residues. The germline gives CDR1 LNHDA, CDR2 SQIVND (reference sequence). The CDR3 protein is CASSRRQGAYEQYF. DNA of the CDR3: TGTGCCAGTAGTCGCCGTCAGGGGGCTTACGAGCAGTACTTC.

The chain couples TRBV18 to TRBJ2-3, with TRBD2 identical over 9 bases. Germline-derived CDR1 and CDR2 are KGHSH and LQKENI. Trimming removed 6 bases from V and 3 bases from J; junction bases left unmatched: 13. The CDR3 runs 17 residues. The CDR3, as DNA: TGTGCCAGCTCTCCAATGGGACTAGCCGGGAGGACAGATACGCAGTATTTT. This codes for CASSPMGLAGRTDTQYF.